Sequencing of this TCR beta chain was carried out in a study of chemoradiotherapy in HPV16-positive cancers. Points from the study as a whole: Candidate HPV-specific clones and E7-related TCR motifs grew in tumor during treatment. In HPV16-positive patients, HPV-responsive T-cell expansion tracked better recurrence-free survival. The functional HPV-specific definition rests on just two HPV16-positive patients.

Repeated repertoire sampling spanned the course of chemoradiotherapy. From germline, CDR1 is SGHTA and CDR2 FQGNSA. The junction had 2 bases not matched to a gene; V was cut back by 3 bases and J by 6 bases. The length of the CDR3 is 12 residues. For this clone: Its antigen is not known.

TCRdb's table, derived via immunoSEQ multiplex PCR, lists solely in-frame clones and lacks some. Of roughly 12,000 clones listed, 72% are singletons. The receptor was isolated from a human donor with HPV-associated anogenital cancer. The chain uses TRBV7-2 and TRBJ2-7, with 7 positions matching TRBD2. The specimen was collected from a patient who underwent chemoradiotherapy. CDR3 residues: CASSFGRGEQYF. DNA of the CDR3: TGTGCCAGCAGCTTTGGGAGGGGCGAGCAGTACTTC.